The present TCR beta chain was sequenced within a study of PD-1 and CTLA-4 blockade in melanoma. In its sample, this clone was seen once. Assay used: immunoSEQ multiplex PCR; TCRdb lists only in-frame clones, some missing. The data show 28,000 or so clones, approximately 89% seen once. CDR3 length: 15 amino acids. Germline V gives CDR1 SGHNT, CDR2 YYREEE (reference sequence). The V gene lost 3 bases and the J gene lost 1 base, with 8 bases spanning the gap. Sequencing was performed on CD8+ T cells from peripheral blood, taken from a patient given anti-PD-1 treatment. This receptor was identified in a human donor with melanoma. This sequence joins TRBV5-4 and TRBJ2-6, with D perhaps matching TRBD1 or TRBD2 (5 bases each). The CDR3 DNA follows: TGTGCCAGCAGCTACTGGGGGTCTGGGGCCAACGTCCTGACTTTC. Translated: CASSYWGSGANVLTF.